The clone carrying this T cell receptor beta chain was picked up a small number of times. As yet, its antigen is unknown. Patients aged 18 to 65 had newly diagnosed hyperthyroidism of under 2 months' duration. The sample is drawn from a study of T cells in Graves' hyperthyroidism and ophthalmopathy. Across the whole study: It was at initial diagnosis, before any treatment, that peripheral blood was collected.

General study points: Stable hyperthyroidism and ophthalmopathy were separated using 13 V-J signatures.

V lost 5 bases, J lost 3 bases, and 6 bases stayed unmatched. The CDR3 spans 14 residues. Germline CDR1 reads MNHNS; CDR2 reads SASEGT. Template material for amplifying TCR beta CDR3 regions consisted of RNA transcripts. During a first-round RT-PCR of the TCR CDR3, the HTBI primer set was used. From the multiplex PCR reads, TCRdb called clonotypes with MiXCR, one entry per CDR3 protein. The data contain about 720,000 distinct CDR3 sequences, roughly a sixth of them singletons. Sequencing was performed on blood. V is TRBV6-1 and J is TRBJ1-2; TRBD1 agrees at 7 bases. This receptor was obtained from a woman aged 50 to 65 with Graves' hyperthyroidism that later progressed to Graves' ophthalmopathy. CDR3 sequence reads: CASSKQGRDYGYTF. The CDR3 DNA follows: TGTGCCAGCAGTAAACAGGGGAGAGACTATGGCTACACCTTC.